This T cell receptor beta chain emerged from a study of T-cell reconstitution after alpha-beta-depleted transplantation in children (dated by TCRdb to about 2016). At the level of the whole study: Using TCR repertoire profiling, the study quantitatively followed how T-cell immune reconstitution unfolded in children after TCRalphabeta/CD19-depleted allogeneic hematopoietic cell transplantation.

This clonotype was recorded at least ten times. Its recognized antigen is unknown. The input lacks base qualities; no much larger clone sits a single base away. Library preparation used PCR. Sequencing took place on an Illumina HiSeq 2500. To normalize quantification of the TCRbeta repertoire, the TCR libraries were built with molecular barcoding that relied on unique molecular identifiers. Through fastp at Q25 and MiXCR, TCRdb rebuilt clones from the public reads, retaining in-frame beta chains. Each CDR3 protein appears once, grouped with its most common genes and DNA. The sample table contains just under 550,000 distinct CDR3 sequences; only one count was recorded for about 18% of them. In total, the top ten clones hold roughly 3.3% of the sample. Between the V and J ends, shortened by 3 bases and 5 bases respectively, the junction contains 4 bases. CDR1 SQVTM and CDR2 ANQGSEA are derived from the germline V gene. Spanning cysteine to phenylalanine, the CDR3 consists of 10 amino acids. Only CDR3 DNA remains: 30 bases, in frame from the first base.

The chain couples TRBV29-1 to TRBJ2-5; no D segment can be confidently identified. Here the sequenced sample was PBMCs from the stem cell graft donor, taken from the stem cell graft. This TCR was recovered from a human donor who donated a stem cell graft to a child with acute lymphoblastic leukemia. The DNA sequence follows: TGCAGCGTTGATGGCGAGACCCAGTACTTC. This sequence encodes CSVDGETQYF. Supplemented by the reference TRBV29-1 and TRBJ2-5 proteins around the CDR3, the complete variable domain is SAVISQKPSRDICQRGTSLTIQCQVDSQVTMMFWYRQQPGQSLTLIATANQGSEATYESGFVIDKFPISRPNLTFSTLTVSNMSPEDSSIYLCSVDGETQYFGPGTRLLVL.